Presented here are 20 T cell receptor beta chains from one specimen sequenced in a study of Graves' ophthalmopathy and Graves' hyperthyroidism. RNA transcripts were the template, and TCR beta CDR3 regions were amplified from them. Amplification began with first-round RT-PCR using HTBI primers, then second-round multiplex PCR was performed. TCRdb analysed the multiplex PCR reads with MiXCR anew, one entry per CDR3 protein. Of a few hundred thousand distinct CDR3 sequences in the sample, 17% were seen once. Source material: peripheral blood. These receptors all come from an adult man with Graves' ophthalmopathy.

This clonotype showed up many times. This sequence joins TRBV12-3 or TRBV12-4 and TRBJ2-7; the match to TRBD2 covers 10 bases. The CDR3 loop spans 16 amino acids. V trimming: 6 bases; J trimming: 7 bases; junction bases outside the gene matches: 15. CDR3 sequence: CASRLPRAGGPGEQYF. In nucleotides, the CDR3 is TGTGCCAGCAGGTTACCTCGAGCGGGAGGGCCCGGGGAGCAGTACTTC.

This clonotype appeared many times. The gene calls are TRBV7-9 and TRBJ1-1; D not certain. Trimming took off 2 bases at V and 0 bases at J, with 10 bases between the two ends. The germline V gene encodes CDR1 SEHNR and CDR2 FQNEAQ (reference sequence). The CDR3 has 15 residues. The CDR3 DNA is TGTGCCAGCAGCTTATTCGGCAGATTGAACACTGAAGCTTTCTTT. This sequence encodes CASSLFGRLNTEAFF.

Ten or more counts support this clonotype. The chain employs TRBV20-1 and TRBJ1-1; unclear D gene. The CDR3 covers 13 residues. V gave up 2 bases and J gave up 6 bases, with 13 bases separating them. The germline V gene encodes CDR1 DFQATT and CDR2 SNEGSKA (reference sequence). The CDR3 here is CSARRIARSEAFF. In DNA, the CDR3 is TGCAGTGCTAGACGGATCGCTAGGTCTGAAGCTTTCTTT.

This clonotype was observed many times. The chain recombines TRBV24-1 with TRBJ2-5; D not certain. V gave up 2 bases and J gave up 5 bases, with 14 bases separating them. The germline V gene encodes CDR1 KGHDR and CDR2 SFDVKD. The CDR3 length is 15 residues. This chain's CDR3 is CATSDSRAFKETQYF. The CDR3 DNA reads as TGTGCCACCAGTGATTCCCGGGCCTTCAAGGAGACCCAGTACTTC.

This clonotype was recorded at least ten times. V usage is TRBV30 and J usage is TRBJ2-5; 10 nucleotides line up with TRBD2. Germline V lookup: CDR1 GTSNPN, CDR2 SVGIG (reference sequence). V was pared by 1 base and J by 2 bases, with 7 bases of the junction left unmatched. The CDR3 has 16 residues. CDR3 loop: CAWSDTASGGQETQYF. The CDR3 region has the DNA TGTGCCTGGAGTGACACGGCTAGCGGGGGACAAGAGACCCAGTACTTC.

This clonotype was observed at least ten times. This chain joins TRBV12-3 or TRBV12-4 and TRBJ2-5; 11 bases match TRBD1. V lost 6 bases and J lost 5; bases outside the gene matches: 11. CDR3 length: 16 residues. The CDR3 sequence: CASRPTRTGGAETQYF. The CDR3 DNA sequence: TGTGCCAGCAGACCCACAAGGACAGGGGGCGCGGAGACCCAGTACTTC.

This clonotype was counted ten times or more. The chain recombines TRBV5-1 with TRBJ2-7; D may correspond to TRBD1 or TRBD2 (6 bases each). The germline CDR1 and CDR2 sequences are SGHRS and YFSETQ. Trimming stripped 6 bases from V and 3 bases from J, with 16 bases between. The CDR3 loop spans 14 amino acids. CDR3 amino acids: CASTQGTEVYEQYF. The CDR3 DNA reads TGCGCCAGCACCCAGGGGACTGAAGTCTACGAGCAGTACTTC. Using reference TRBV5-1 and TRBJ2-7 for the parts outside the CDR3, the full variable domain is KAGVTQTPRYLIKTRGQQVTLSCSPISGHRSVSWYQQTPGQGLQFLFEYFSETQRNKGNFPGRFSGRQFSNSRSEMNVSTLELGDSALYLCASTQGTEVYEQYFGPGTRLTVT.

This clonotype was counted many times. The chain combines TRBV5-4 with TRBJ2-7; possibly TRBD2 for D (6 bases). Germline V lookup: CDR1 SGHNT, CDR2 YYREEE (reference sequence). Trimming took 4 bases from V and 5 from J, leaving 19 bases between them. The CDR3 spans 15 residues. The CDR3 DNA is TGTGCCAGCAGCCCCACGGAGGGGCTAGGAAACGAGCAGTACTTC. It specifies CASSPTEGLGNEQYF.

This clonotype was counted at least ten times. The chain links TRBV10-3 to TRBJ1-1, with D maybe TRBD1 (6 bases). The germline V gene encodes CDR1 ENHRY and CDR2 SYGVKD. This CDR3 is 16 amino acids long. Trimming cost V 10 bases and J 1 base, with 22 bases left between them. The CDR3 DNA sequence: TGTGCCACTAAATGGACAGCACAAAACGGGAACACTGAAGCTTTCTTT. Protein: CATKWTAQNGNTEAFF.

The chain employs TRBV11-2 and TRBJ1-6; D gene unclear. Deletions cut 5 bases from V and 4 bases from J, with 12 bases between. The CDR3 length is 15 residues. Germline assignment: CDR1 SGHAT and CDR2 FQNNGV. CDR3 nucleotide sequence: TGTGCCAGCAGCCGAGAGGGAGATTATAATTCACCCCTCCACTTT. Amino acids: CASSREGDYNSPLHF.

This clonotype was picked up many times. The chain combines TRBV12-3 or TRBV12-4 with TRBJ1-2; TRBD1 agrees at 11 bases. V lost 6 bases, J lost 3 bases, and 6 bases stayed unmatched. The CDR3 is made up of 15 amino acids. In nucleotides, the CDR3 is TGTGCCAGCAGGCCGGGACAGGGGGACTACTATGGCTACACCTTC. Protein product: CASRPGQGDYYGYTF.

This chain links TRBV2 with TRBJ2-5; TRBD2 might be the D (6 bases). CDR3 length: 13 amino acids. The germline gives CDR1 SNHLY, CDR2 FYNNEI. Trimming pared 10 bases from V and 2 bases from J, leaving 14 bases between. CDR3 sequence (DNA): TGTGCCACCTCTCTCGGGGGTCAAGAGACCCAGTACTTC. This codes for CATSLGGQETQYF.

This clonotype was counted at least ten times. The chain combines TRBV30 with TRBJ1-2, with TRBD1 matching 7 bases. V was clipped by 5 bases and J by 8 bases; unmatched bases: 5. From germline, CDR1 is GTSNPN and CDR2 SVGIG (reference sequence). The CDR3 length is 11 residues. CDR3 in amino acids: CAWVDRDGYTF. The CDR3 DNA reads TGTGCCTGGGTCGACAGGGACGGCTACACCTTC.

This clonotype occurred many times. The CDR3 here is CASTSDRDSYYGYTF. DNA for the CDR3: TGTGCCAGTACCTCTGACCGGGATTCCTACTATGGCTACACCTTC. J is TRBJ1-2 and V is TRBV19, with no clear D. Germline CDR1 reads LNHDA; CDR2 reads SQIVND (reference sequence). The CDR3 runs to 15 residues. With 7 bases removed from V and 3 bases from J, the gap between germline ends came to 18 bases.

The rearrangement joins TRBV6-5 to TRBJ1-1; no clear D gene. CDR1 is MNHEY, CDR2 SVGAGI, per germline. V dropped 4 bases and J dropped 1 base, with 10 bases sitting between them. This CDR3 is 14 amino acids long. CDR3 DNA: TGTGCCAGCAGTTTACGACACCAGAACACTGAAGCTTTCTTT. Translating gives CASSLRHQNTEAFF.

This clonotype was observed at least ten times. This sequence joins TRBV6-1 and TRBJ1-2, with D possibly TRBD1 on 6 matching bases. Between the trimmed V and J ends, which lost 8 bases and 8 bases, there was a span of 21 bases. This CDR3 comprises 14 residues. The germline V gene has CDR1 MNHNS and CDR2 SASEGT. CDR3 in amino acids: CASQTVWQGIGYTF. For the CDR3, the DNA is TGTGCCAGCCAAACGGTCTGGCAGGGGATCGGCTACACCTTC.

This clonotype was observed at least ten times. The CDR3 loop is CASGGTPVMVGGYTF. CDR3 sequence (DNA): TGTGCCAGCGGGGGCACCCCCGTGATGGTCGGCGGCTACACCTTC. This chain joins TRBV6-2 or TRBV6-3 and TRBJ1-2, with TRBD1 as a possible D gene (6 bases). The V and J ends lost 8 bases and 8 bases respectively, with 24 bases between them. The CDR3 contains 15 residues. Germline loops: CDR1 MNHEY, CDR2 SVGEGT.

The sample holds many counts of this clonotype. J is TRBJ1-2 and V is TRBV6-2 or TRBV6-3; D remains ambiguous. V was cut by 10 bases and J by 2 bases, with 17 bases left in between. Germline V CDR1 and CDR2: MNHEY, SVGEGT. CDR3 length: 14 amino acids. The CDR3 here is CATRNLASNYGYTF. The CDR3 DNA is TGTGCCACCAGGAATCTGGCCTCGAACTATGGCTACACCTTC.

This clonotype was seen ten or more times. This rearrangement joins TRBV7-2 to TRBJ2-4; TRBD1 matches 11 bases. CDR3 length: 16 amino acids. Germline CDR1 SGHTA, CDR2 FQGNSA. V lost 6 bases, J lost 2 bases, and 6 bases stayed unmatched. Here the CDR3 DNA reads TGTGCCAGCAGGCCTGGACAGGGGGCTACCAAAAACATTCAGTACTTC. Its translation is CASRPGQGATKNIQYF.

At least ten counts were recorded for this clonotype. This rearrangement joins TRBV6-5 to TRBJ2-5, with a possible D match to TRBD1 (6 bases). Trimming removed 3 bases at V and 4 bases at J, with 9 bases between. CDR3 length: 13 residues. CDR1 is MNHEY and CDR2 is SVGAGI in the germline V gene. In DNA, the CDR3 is TGTGCCAGCAGTTATACAGGGCGAGAGACCCAGTACTTC. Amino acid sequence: CASSYTGRETQYF.